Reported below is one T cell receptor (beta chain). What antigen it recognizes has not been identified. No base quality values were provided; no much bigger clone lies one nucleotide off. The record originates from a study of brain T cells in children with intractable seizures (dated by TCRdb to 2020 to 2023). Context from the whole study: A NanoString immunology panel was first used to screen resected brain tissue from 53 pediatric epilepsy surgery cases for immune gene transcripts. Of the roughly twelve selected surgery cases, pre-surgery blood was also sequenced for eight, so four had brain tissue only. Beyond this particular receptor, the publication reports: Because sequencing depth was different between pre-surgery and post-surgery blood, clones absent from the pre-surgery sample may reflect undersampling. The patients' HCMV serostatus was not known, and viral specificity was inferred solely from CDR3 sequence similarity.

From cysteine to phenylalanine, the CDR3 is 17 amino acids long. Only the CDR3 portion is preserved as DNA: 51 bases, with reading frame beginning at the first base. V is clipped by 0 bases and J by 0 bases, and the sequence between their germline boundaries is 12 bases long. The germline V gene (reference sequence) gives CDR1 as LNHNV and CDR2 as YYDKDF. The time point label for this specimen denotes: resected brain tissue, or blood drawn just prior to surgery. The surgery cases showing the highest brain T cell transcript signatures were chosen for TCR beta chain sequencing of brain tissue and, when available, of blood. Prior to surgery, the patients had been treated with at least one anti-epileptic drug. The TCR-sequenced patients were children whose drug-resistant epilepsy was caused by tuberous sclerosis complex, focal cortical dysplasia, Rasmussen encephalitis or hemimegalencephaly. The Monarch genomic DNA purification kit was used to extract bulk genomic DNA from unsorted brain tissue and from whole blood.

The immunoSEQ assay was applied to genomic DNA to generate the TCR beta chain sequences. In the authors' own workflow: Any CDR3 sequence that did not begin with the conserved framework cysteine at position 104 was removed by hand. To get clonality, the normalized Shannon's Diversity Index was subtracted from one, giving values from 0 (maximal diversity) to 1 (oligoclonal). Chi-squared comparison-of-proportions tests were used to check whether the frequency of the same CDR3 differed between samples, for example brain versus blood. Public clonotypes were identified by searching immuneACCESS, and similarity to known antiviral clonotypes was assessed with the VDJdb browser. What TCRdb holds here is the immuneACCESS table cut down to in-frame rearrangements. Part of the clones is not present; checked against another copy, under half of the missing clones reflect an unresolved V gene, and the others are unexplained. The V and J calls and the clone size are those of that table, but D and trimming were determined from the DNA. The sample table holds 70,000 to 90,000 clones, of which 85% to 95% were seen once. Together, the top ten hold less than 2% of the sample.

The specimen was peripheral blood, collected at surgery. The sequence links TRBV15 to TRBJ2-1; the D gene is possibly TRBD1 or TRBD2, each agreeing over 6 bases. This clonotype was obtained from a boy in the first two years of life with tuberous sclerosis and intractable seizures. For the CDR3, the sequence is CATSRERGLSSYNEQFF. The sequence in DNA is TGTGCCACCAGCAGAGAACGGGGGCTAAGCTCCTACAATGAGCAGTTCTTC.